This T cell receptor beta chain appears in the sequencing data of a study of CD8 T cells in Susac syndrome. As for this clonotype: As yet, its antigen is unknown.

Study-wide points: In its TCR sequencing and HLA analysis, the study acknowledged that the number of individuals was relatively small.

CD8+ and CD4+ T cells from blood underwent TCR beta sequencing. In contrast to the negatively isolated CD8+ and CD4+ T cells, TEMRA cells were FACS-enriched. Trimming shortened V by 5 bases and J by 1 base, and 8 bases separated the two germline ends. The germline CDR1 and CDR2 sequences are SGHTA and FQGNSA. The CDR3 spans 13 residues. Reverse transcription of about 0.45 to 1 ug RNA used random hexamers. An immunoSEQ multiplex PCR generated amplified TCR beta CDR3 products spanning 54 Vbeta and 13 Jbeta. From the immunoSEQ multiplex PCR reads, TCRdb called clonotypes with MiXCR, one entry per CDR3 protein. The data show 100,000 to 150,000 distinct CDR3 sequences, with roughly 96% seen just once and around 0.12% held by the top ten.

Specimen: CD4+ T cells from PBMCs. The V and J genes are TRBV7-2 and TRBJ1-1; no definite D call. The clonotype originates from a human donor in good health. The CDR3 DNA reads as TGTGCCAGCAGCCCCGGGAGGAACACTGAAGCTTTCTTT. As protein: CASSPGRNTEAFF.